The text below deals with one TCR beta chain. What it recognizes is unknown. This sample was taken from a study of CXCR3-negative and CXCR3-positive naive CD8 T cells. Study outcomes and limitations: Greater hydrophobicity was found in TRB CDR3s of CXCR3-positive naive cells than of CXCR3-negative naive cells.

CD45RO-CCR7+CD27+CD95- defined naive CD8+ T cells. Via 5' RACE with UMI labels, TRB cDNA libraries were prepared. Reanalyzing the 5' RACE reads, TCRdb keeps one entry per CDR3 protein, without DNA. Here the sample table reports around 150,000 distinct CDR3 sequences. The CDR3 spans 16 residues. Germline V gives CDR1 MGHDK, CDR2 SYGVNS. Sequencing was carried out using naive CXCR3+ CD8+ T cells from blood. Subset noted: CD45RO-CCR7+CD27+CD95- naive CD8+ T cells expressing CXCR3 (TNR3+). The gene calls are TRBV25-1 and TRBJ2-3; the TCRdb call, TRBD2, lacks DNA for checking. The receptor was isolated from a human donor in good health. Some clones in this sample may be carry-over from other donors' samples. CDR3 amino acids: CASSVTSGGAEDTQYF.